This T cell receptor (beta chain) was sequenced during a study of Ad26.COV2.S vaccination and SARS-CoV-2 variants. General study results and limits: Reportedly, after vaccination the spike-specific CD8+ and CD4+ T cell responses displayed substantial breadth.

Treatment here: 19 received Ad26.COV2.S at low or high dose, single or two shots; 5 received placebo; per-sample allocation not given. All samples were drawn on day 63, counting from the first vaccine or placebo injection. Here immunoSEQ multiplex PCR was the method, and the copy in TCRdb shows in-frame clones only, minus some. The data hold 400,000 or so clones, with 80% to 90% observed a single time. Note on this clone: Its specificity is unknown.

The CDR3 extends over 16 amino acids. Trimming left V 0 bases short and J 8 bases short, with 16 bases between. Per germline, CDR1 MNHEY and CDR2 SVGAGI. The material was peripheral blood, obtained in a trial of Ad26.COV2.S vaccine versus placebo. The clonotype was recovered from a person between 18 and 59 years old who received the Ad26.COV2.S COVID-19 vaccine or a placebo. J is TRBJ1-4 and V is TRBV6-5; D is possibly TRBD1 (6 bases). In DNA form, the CDR3 reads TGTGCCAGCAGTTACTCTCTGACCGCAGGGGAGGAAAAACTGTTTTTT. Encoded protein: CASSYSLTAGEEKLFF.